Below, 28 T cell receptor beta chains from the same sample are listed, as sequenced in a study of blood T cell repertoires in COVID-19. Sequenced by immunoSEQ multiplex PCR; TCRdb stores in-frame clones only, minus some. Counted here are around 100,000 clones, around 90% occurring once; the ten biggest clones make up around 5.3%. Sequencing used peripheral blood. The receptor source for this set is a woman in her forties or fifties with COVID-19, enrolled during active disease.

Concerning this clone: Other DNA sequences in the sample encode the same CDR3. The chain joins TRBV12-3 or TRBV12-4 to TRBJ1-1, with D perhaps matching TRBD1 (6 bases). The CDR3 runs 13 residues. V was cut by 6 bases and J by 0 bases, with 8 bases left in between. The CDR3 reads CASSRDMNTEAFF. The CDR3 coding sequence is TGTGCCAGCAGCCGGGACATGAACACTGAAGCTTTCTTT.

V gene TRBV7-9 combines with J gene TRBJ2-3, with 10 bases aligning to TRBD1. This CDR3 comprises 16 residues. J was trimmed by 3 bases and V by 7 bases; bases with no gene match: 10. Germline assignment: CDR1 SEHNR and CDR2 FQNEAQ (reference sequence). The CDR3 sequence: CASNSLPGQGTDTQYF. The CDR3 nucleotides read TGTGCCAGCAACTCTCTACCGGGACAGGGGACAGATACGCAGTATTTT.

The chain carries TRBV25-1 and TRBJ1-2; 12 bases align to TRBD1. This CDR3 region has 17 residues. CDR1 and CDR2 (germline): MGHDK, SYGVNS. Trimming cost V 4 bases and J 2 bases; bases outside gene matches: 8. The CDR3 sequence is CASSGGTGGMGNYGYTF. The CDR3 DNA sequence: TGTGCCAGCAGTGGGGGGACAGGGGGCATGGGCAACTATGGCTACACCTTC.

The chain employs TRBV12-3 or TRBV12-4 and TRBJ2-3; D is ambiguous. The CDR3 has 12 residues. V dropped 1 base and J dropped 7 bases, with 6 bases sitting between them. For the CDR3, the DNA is TGTGCCAGCAGTTTAGGCGGAAATACGCAGTATTTT. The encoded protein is CASSLGGNTQYF.

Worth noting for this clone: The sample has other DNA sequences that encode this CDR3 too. CDR3 sequence (DNA): TGTGCCTGGTCGGGACAGGGTGGCGGGGAGCTGTTTTTT. This codes for CAWSGQGGGELFF. The V gene is TRBV30, the J gene TRBJ2-2, with TRBD1 identical over 9 bases. The CDR3 is 13 residues long. Trimming took 5 bases from V and 7 from J; bases not matched to a gene: 5. Germline assignment: CDR1 GTSNPN and CDR2 SVGIG (reference sequence).

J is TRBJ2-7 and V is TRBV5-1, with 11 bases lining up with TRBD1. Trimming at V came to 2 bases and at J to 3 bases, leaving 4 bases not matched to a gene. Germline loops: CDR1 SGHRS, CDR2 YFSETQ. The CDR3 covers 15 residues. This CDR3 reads CASSFGGTGGYEQYF. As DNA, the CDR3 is TGCGCCAGCAGCTTTGGGGGGACAGGGGGCTACGAGCAGTACTTC. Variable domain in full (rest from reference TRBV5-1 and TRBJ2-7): KAGVTQTPRYLIKTRGQQVTLSCSPISGHRSVSWYQQTPGQGLQFLFEYFSETQRNKGNFPGRFSGRQFSNSRSEMNVSTLELGDSALYLCASSFGGTGGYEQYFGPGTRLTVT.

CDR3 loop: CASTGEGNEQFF. The CDR3 DNA follows: TGTGCCAGCACCGGGGAGGGAAATGAGCAGTTCTTC. V usage is TRBV7-9 and J usage is TRBJ2-1; 7 bases are a match to TRBD2. CDR3 size: 12 residues. Germline V CDR1 and CDR2: SEHNR, FQNEAQ (reference sequence). Losses at the gene ends were 7 bases for V and 7 bases for J; bases not matched to a gene: 4.

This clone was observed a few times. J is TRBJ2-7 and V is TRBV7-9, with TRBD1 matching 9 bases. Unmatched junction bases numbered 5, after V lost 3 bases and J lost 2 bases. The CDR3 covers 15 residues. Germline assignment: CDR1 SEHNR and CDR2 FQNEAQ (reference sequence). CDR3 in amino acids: CASSFTGTGPYEQYF. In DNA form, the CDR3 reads TGTGCCAGCAGCTTTACCGGGACAGGGCCCTACGAGCAGTACTTC.

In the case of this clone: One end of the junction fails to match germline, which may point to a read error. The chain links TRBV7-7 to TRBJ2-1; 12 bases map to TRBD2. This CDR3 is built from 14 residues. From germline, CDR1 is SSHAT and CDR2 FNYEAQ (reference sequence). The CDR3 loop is CASSLLAGGHEQFF. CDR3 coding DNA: TGTGCTAGCAGCTTACTAGCGGGGGGTCATGAGCAGTTCTTC.

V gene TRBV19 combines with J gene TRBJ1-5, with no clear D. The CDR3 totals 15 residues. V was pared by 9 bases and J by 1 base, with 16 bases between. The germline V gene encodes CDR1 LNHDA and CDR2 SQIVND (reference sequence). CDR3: CASLDGGASNQPQHF. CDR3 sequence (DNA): TGTGCCAGCCTCGACGGCGGCGCGAGCAATCAGCCCCAGCATTTT.

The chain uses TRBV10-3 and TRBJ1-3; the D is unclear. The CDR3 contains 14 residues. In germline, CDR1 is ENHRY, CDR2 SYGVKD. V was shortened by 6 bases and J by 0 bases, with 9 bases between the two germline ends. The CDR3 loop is CAISRTSSGNTIYF. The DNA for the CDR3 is TGTGCCATCAGCCGGACTAGCTCTGGAAACACCATATATTTT.

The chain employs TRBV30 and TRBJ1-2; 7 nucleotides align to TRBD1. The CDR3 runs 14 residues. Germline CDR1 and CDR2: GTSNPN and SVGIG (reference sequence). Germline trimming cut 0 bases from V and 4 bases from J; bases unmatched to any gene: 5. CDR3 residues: CAWSVRDRSYGYTF. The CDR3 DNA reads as TGTGCCTGGAGTGTACGGGACAGATCCTATGGCTACACCTTC.

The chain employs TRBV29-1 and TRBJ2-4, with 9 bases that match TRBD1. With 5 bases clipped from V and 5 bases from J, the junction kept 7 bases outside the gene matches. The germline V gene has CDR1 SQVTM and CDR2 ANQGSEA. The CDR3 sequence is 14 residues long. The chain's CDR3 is CSVKTGTGQNIQYF. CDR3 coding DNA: TGCAGCGTTAAAACCGGGACAGGGCAAAACATTCAGTACTTC.

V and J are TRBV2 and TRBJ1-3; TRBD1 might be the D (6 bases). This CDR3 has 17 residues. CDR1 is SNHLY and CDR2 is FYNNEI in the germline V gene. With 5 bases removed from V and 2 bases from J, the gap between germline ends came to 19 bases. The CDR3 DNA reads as TGTGCCAGCAGTTTATTGGGACACCTCTCCCCTGGAAACACCATATATTTT. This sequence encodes CASSLLGHLSPGNTIYF.

CDR3 coding DNA: TGTGCCAGCAGCCCTATCCGACAGGGAAAAAGCACAGATACGCAGTATTTT. Residues: CASSPIRQGKSTDTQYF. The V gene is TRBV7-9, the J gene TRBJ2-3, with TRBD1 matching 7 bases. Germline CDR1 and CDR2: SEHNR and FQNEAQ (reference sequence). This CDR3 contains 17 residues. V trimming: 5 bases; J trimming: 0 bases; junction bases outside the gene matches: 11.

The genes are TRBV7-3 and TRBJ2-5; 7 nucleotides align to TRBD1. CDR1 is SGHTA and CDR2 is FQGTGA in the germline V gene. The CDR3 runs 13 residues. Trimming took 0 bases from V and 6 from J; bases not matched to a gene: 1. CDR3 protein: CASSLTGGKTQYF. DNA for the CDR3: TGTGCCAGCAGCTTAACAGGGGGCAAGACCCAGTACTTC.

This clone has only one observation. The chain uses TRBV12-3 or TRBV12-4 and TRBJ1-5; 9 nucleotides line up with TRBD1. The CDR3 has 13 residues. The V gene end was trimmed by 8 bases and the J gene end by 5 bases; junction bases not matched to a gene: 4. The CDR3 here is CASGDRDDQPQHF. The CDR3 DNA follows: TGTGCCAGCGGGGACAGGGATGATCAGCCCCAGCATTTT.

In DNA, the CDR3 is TGCGCCAGCAGCCTCTCGGAGGGACTCAAGGGCCCCCAGTACTTC. Protein product: CASSLSEGLKGPQYF. The chain joins TRBV4-1 to TRBJ2-5; a weak D match, TRBD2 (6 bases). The germline gives CDR1 MGHRA, CDR2 YSYEKL. The germline V and J ends were trimmed by 4 bases and 9 bases, with 21 bases remaining between them. This CDR3 is built from 15 residues.

The chain's CDR3 is CASSFDRGAQPQHF. The CDR3 nucleotides are TGTGCCAGCAGTTTCGACAGGGGCGCTCAGCCCCAGCATTTT. The chain couples TRBV27 to TRBJ1-5; TRBD1 matches at 8 bases. The CDR3 runs to 14 residues. V was pared by 3 bases and J by 6 bases, with 4 bases of the junction left unmatched. Looked up from germline, CDR1 is MNHEY and CDR2 is SMNVEV (reference sequence).

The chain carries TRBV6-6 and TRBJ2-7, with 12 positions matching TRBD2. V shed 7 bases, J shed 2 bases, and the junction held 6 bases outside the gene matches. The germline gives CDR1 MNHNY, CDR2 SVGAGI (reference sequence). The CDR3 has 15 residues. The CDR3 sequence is CASNYPSGGAYEQYF. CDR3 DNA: TGTGCCAGCAACTACCCTAGCGGGGGGGCCTACGAGCAGTACTTC.

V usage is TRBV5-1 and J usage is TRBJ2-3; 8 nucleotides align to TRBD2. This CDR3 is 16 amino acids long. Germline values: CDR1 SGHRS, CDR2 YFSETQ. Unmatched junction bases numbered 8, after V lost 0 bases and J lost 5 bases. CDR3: CASSLASSGFGDTQYF. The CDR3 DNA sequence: TGCGCCAGCAGCTTGGCCTCTAGCGGGTTTGGAGATACGCAGTATTTT.

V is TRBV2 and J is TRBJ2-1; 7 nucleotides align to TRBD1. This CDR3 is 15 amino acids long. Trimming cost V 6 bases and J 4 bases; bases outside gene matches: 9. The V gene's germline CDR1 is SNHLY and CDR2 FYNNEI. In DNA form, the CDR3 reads TGTGCCAGCAGCCCCAGACAGGGCGCATACAATGAGCAGTTCTTC. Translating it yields CASSPRQGAYNEQFF.

CDR3 protein: CAWSVGGGGYTF. CDR3 sequence (DNA): TGTGCCTGGAGTGTAGGGGGCGGCGGCTACACCTTC. The chain combines TRBV30 with TRBJ1-2; 7 nucleotides agree with TRBD1. V trimming: 0 bases; J trimming: 8 bases; junction bases outside the gene matches: 3. Germline assignment: CDR1 GTSNPN and CDR2 SVGIG (reference sequence). The CDR3 totals 12 residues.

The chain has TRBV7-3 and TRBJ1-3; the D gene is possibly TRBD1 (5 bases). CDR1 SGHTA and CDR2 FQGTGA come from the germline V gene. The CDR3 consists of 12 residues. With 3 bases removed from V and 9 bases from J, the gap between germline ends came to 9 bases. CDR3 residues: CASSFYGGTIYF. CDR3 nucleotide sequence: TGTGCCAGCAGCTTTTACGGGGGCACCATATATTTT.

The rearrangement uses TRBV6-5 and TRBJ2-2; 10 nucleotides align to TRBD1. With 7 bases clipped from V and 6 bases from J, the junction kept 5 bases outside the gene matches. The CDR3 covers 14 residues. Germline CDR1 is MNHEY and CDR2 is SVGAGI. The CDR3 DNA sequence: TGTGCCAGCAAAACCGGGACAGGGGCCGGGGAGCTGTTTTTT. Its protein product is CASKTGTGAGELFF.

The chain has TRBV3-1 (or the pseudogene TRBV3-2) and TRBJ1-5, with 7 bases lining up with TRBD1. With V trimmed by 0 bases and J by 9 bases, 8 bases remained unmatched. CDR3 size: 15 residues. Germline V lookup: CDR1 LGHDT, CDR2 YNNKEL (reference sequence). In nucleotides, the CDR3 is TGTGCCAGCAGCCAAGATCTCGAGGGGGCTTGGCCCCAGCATTTT. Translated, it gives CASSQDLEGAWPQHF.

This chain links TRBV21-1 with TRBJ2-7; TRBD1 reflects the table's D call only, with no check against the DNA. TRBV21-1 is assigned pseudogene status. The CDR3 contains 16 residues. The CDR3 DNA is TGTGCCAGCAGCAAAAAGCCGGACAGGGATTCCTACGAGCAGTACTTC. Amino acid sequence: CASSKKPDRDSYEQYF.

The CDR3 coding sequence is TGTGCCAGCTCCGGGAATGAGCAGTTCTTC. It codes for CASSGNEQFF. The V call is TRBV19, the J call TRBJ2-1; D remains ambiguous. CDR3 size: 10 residues. The germline V gene has CDR1 LNHDA and CDR2 SQIVND (reference sequence). Trimming took off 9 bases at V and 7 bases at J, with 7 bases between the two ends.